These T cell receptor beta chains were read from a single sample in a study of CD8 T cell repertoires and HIV-1 epitope variants. Their specific antigens are unknown. Sequenced by immunoSEQ multiplex PCR; TCRdb stores in-frame clones only, minus some. Counted here are roughly 5,700 clones, roughly 66% occurring once; the ten biggest clones make up approximately 42%. The specimen sequenced was cultured CD8+ T cells derived from PBMCs. The receptors stem from a male donor with HIV. Both conserved end residues are part of each CDR3. Each record gives: V gene, J gene, D gene, clone size, CDR3 DNA, CDR3 protein. D genes are given only for firm matches. Only some rows state a clone size, as once, few, many or a class for expanded clones.

TRBV9	TRBJ2-3	NA	NA	TGTGCCAGCAGCGTAACCAGGGGAACAGCAGATACGCAGTATTTT	CASSVTRGTADTQYF
TRBV5-1	TRBJ2-7	NA	NA	TGCGCCAGCGAAGGGGATTCCTACGAGCAGTACTTC	CASEGDSYEQYF
TRBV5-8	TRBJ2-7	NA	NA	TGTGCCAGCAGCCCTTACGATCCGGACGGGGAATACTACGAGCAGTACTTC	CASSPYDPDGEYYEQYF
TRBV7-2	TRBJ2-5	TRBD2	NA	TGTGCCAGCAGCCGGAGCGGGAAAGAGACCCAGTACTTC	CASSRSGKETQYF
TRBV5-1	TRBJ2-2	TRBD1	NA	TGCGCCAGCAGCTGGATCCCAGACAGGGGCCTAGCGAGGACCGGGGAGCTGTTTTTT	CASSWIPDRGLARTGELFF
TRBV27	TRBJ2-7	NA	NA	TGTGCCAGCAGTTCGGGGGTCACCTACGAGCAGTACTTC	CASSSGVTYEQYF
TRBV6-1	TRBJ2-3	TRBD2	NA	TGTGCCAGCAGTGAAAGTCCAGCGGGAGAGGGAGATACGCAGTATTTT	CASSESPAGEGDTQYF
TRBV28	TRBJ2-5	TRBD1	NA	TGTGCCAGCAGTTTCCCCGGGACAGGGGGCGGGGAGACCCAGTACTTC	CASSFPGTGGGETQYF
TRBV4-3	TRBJ2-3	NA	NA	TGCGCCAGCAGCTCGGGGGGCGGGGGCACAGATACGCAGTATTTT	CASSSGGGGTDTQYF
TRBV11-2	TRBJ2-5	NA	NA	TGTGCCAGCAGCTCCAGACCCGCTTTACAAGAGACCCAGTACTTC	CASSSRPALQETQYF
TRBV7-9	TRBJ1-1	TRBD1	NA	TGTGCCAGCAGGGGGGACAGGGTGAACACTGAAGCTTTCTTT	CASRGDRVNTEAFF
TRBV7-2	TRBJ1-2	NA	NA	TGTGCCAGCAGCTCCTACGGGACTGAAGCTAACTATGGCTACACCTTC	CASSSYGTEANYGYTF
TRBV4-3	TRBJ2-3	TRBD2	NA	TGCGCCAGCAGCCAATACCCCCTAGCGGGCTCAGATACGCAGTATTTT	CASSQYPLAGSDTQYF
TRBV25-1	TRBJ2-4	TRBD1	NA	TGTGCCAGTTCCCAGGGGGCGGAAAACATTCAGTACTTC	CASSQGAENIQYF
TRBV7-7	TRBJ2-1	NA	NA	TGTGCTAGCAGCCTCGGGATGGGCTGGGAGCAGTTCTTC	CASSLGMGWEQFF
TRBV6-5	TRBJ2-1	NA	NA	TGTGCCAGCAGTTACCAGGCTACATACAATGAGCAGTTCTTC	CASSYQATYNEQFF
TRBV9	TRBJ2-1	NA	NA	TGTGCCAGCAGCGTAGCCGGGATCTCCTACAATGAGCAGTTCTTC	CASSVAGISYNEQFF
TRBV5-1	TRBJ1-2	TRBD1	NA	TGCGCCAGCAGCCCAGGGGGACAGGGTGGCTACACCTTC	CASSPGGQGGYTF
TRBV11-2	TRBJ1-1	TRBD1	once	TGTGCCAGCAGCTTAGGCGGACAGGGGATGAACACTGAAGCTTTCTTT	CASSLGGQGMNTEAFF
TRBV5-5	TRBJ2-7	NA	few	TGTGCCAGCAGCTTCGAAGAGCGCCCAGGCGACGAGCAGTACTTC	CASSFEERPGDEQYF
TRBV9	TRBJ2-7	NA	NA	TGTGCCAGCAGCGTAGTCCCGAGCTCCTACGAGCAGTACTTC	CASSVVPSSYEQYF
TRBV7-8	TRBJ2-1	TRBD1	NA	TGTGCCAGCAGCCCTCTCAACCGGGACAGGAATGAGCAGTTCTTC	CASSPLNRDRNEQFF
TRBV28	TRBJ1-1	TRBD1	NA	TGTGCCAGCAGGGGACAGGGAGGATTTCAAGCTTTCTTT	CASRGQGGFQAFF